The rows below give T cell receptor beta chains drawn from one sample of a study of T cells in localized non-small cell lung cancer. Assay used: immunoSEQ multiplex PCR; TCRdb lists only in-frame clones, some missing. The repertoire consists of thousands of clones, with around half occurring once and the leading ten covering 3.5% to 4%. The sequenced sample was lymph node tissue, obtained before any cancer treatment. The receptors shown here come from a man between 40 and 70 years old with stage I lung adenocarcinoma. Both conserved end residues are part of each CDR3. Each record gives: J gene, D gene, clone size, V gene, CDR3 protein, CDR3 DNA. The D gene is left open where the match is weak. Clone sizes are given selectively: once, few, many, or a class where the clone is expanded.

J gene: TRBJ1-5; D gene: -; clone size: -; V gene: TRBV28; CDR3 protein: CASSFPSGDGEWGDGQPQHF; CDR3 DNA: TGTGCCAGCAGTTTCCCGTCCGGGGACGGTGAATGGGGAGACGGTCAGCCCCAGCATTTT
J gene: TRBJ2-1; D gene: -; clone size: -; V gene: TRBV18; CDR3 protein: CASSPEHYNEQFF; CDR3 DNA: TGTGCCAGCTCACCTGAACACTACAATGAGCAGTTCTTC
J gene: TRBJ2-6; D gene: TRBD1; clone size: few; V gene: TRBV9; CDR3 protein: CASSPRTGSSGANVLTF; CDR3 DNA: TGTGCCAGCAGTCCCCGGACAGGATCTTCTGGGGCCAACGTCCTGACTTTC
J gene: TRBJ2-2; D gene: TRBD2; clone size: -; V gene: TRBV28; CDR3 protein: CASSRAGVTGELFF; CDR3 DNA: TGTGCCAGCAGTCGAGCGGGAGTTACCGGGGAGCTGTTTTTT
J gene: TRBJ1-2; D gene: -; clone size: few; V gene: TRBV6-8; CDR3 protein: CASRGGGEGYGYTF; CDR3 DNA: TGTGCCAGCAGAGGTGGAGGGGAGGGCTATGGCTACACCTTC
J gene: TRBJ2-7; D gene: -; clone size: -; V gene: TRBV19; CDR3 protein: CASSTTGAEQYF; CDR3 DNA: TGTGCCAGTAGTACGACAGGAGCCGAGCAGTACTTC
J gene: TRBJ2-7; D gene: TRBD1; clone size: -; V gene: TRBV11-3; CDR3 protein: CASSSGTGDYEQYF; CDR3 DNA: TGTGCCAGCAGCTCCGGGACAGGGGATTACGAGCAGTACTTC
J gene: TRBJ2-5; D gene: -; clone size: few; V gene: TRBV6-8; CDR3 protein: CASSLGPQETQYF; CDR3 DNA: TGTGCCAGCAGTTTAGGTCCCCAAGAGACCCAGTACTTC
J gene: TRBJ1-1; D gene: TRBD1; clone size: -; V gene: TRBV29-1; CDR3 protein: CSVELTGGETEAFF; CDR3 DNA: TGCAGCGTTGAACTGACAGGGGGCGAGACTGAAGCTTTCTTT
J gene: TRBJ2-2; D gene: -; clone size: -; V gene: TRBV5-1; CDR3 protein: CASSLDGGQITGELFF; CDR3 DNA: TGCGCCAGCAGCTTGGACGGGGGCCAGATCACCGGGGAGCTGTTTTTT
J gene: TRBJ1-5; D gene: TRBD1; clone size: -; V gene: TRBV18; CDR3 protein: CASSEGDSARHNQPQHF; CDR3 DNA: TGTGCCAGCTCGGAAGGGGACAGTGCTCGACACAATCAGCCCCAGCATTTT
J gene: TRBJ1-6; D gene: -; clone size: -; V gene: TRBV25-1; CDR3 protein: CASTGGNSPLHF; CDR3 DNA: TGTGCCAGCACGGGGGGAAATTCACCCCTCCACTTT
J gene: TRBJ2-5; D gene: TRBD1; clone size: medium-sized; V gene: TRBV6-8; CDR3 protein: CASNRGQSWGETQYF; CDR3 DNA: TGTGCCAGCAATAGGGGACAGTCTTGGGGAGAGACCCAGTACTTC
J gene: TRBJ2-2; D gene: -; clone size: -; V gene: TRBV19; CDR3 protein: CASTYKNTGELFF; CDR3 DNA: TGTGCCAGTACTTACAAGAACACCGGGGAGCTGTTTTTT
J gene: TRBJ1-3; D gene: TRBD1; clone size: -; V gene: TRBV4-1; CDR3 protein: CASSQDGTGGDTIYF; CDR3 DNA: TGCGCCAGCAGCCAAGACGGGACAGGGGGGGACACCATATATTTT
J gene: TRBJ2-2; D gene: -; clone size: few; V gene: TRBV9; CDR3 protein: CASSVEGSRGELFF; CDR3 DNA: TGTGCCAGCAGCGTAGAGGGGTCGCGCGGGGAGCTGTTTTTT
J gene: TRBJ2-2; D gene: TRBD2; clone size: -; V gene: TRBV28; CDR3 protein: CASSGLAGIAGELFF; CDR3 DNA: TGTGCCAGCAGCGGACTAGCCGGAATAGCCGGGGAGCTGTTTTTT
J gene: TRBJ1-2; D gene: -; clone size: few; V gene: TRBV4-1; CDR3 protein: CASSQDLVWPYGYTF; CDR3 DNA: TGCGCCAGCAGCCAAGATCTGGTGTGGCCCTATGGCTACACCTTC
J gene: TRBJ2-7; D gene: -; clone size: -; V gene: TRBV28; CDR3 protein: CASSPPRGKQYF; CDR3 DNA: TGTGCCAGCAGTCCCCCACGGGGTAAGCAGTACTTC
J gene: TRBJ2-3; D gene: -; clone size: -; V gene: TRBV23-1; CDR3 protein: CASSQARGGVDTQYF; CDR3 DNA: TGCGCCAGCAGCCAAGCCCGAGGCGGGGTAGATACGCAGTATTTT
J gene: TRBJ2-7; D gene: TRBD1; clone size: -; V gene: TRBV15; CDR3 protein: CATSRDQGTGYEQYF; CDR3 DNA: TGTGCCACCAGCAGAGATCAGGGGACAGGTTACGAGCAGTACTTC
J gene: TRBJ1-3; D gene: -; clone size: -; V gene: TRBV29-1; CDR3 protein: CSVWTDRGNTIYF; CDR3 DNA: TGCAGCGTGTGGACAGATCGTGGAAACACCATATATTTT
J gene: TRBJ2-1; D gene: -; clone size: -; V gene: TRBV12-5; CDR3 protein: CASGLGRNEQFF; CDR3 DNA: TGTGCTAGTGGTTTGGGACGCAATGAGCAGTTCTTC
J gene: TRBJ2-1; D gene: TRBD2; clone size: -; V gene: TRBV7-6; CDR3 protein: CASSLSVGEGFSEQFF; CDR3 DNA: TGTGCCAGCAGCCTCTCGGTAGGGGAGGGGTTTTCTGAGCAGTTCTTC
J gene: TRBJ1-2; D gene: -; clone size: -; V gene: TRBV28; CDR3 protein: CASRARAGARNYGYTF; CDR3 DNA: TGTGCCAGCAGGGCTCGGGCGGGGGCAAGGAACTATGGCTACACCTTC
J gene: TRBJ1-1; D gene: -; clone size: -; V gene: TRBV28; CDR3 protein: CASSRGTRTEAFF; CDR3 DNA: TGTGCCAGCAGTCGAGGGACGAGAACTGAAGCTTTCTTT
J gene: TRBJ2-2; D gene: TRBD2; clone size: -; V gene: TRBV10-3; CDR3 protein: CAISESETSGANTGELFF; CDR3 DNA: TGTGCCATCAGTGAGTCGGAGACTAGCGGGGCGAACACCGGGGAGCTGTTTTTT
J gene: TRBJ1-5; D gene: -; clone size: -; V gene: TRBV19; CDR3 protein: CASSIQADSNQPQHF; CDR3 DNA: TGTGCCAGTAGTATACAGGCAGATAGCAATCAGCCCCAGCATTTT
J gene: TRBJ1-3; D gene: TRBD1; clone size: -; V gene: TRBV7-7; CDR3 protein: CASSSGTGVNTIYF; CDR3 DNA: TGTGCCAGCAGCTCCGGGACAGGGGTGAACACCATATATTTT
J gene: TRBJ1-3; D gene: -; clone size: -; V gene: TRBV14; CDR3 protein: CASSQDISGNTIYF; CDR3 DNA: TGTGCCAGCAGCCAAGACATCTCTGGAAACACCATATATTTT
J gene: TRBJ1-4; D gene: -; clone size: -; V gene: TRBV5-8; CDR3 protein: CASSLGGLGEKLFF; CDR3 DNA: TGTGCCAGCAGCTTGGGGGGCTTGGGTGAAAAACTGTTTTTT
J gene: TRBJ2-7; D gene: TRBD1; clone size: -; V gene: TRBV18; CDR3 protein: CTSSPGQGSEQYF; CDR3 DNA: TGTACCAGCTCACCGGGACAGGGTTCCGAGCAGTACTTC
J gene: TRBJ2-6; D gene: -; clone size: -; V gene: TRBV6-8; CDR3 protein: CASSPDPGRISGANVLTF; CDR3 DNA: TGTGCCAGCAGTCCAGACCCGGGACGCATCTCTGGGGCCAACGTCCTGACTTTC
J gene: TRBJ2-7; D gene: TRBD2; clone size: -; V gene: TRBV18; CDR3 protein: CASSPSPSGAGEQYF; CDR3 DNA: TGTGCCAGCTCACCGTCTCCTAGCGGTGCGGGGGAGCAGTACTTC
J gene: TRBJ1-5; D gene: -; clone size: once; V gene: TRBV19; CDR3 protein: CASNLGGEYQPQHF; CDR3 DNA: TGTGCCAGTAATCTCGGAGGGGAATATCAGCCCCAGCATTTT
J gene: TRBJ2-3; D gene: -; clone size: -; V gene: TRBV18; CDR3 protein: CASSRRGPTDTQYF; CDR3 DNA: TGTGCCAGCTCACGGCGGGGCCCCACAGATACGCAGTATTTT
J gene: TRBJ2-1; D gene: -; clone size: -; V gene: TRBV30; CDR3 protein: CAWSVQANEQFF; CDR3 DNA: TGTGCCTGGAGTGTACAGGCTAATGAGCAGTTCTTC
J gene: TRBJ1-3; D gene: -; clone size: -; V gene: TRBV9; CDR3 protein: CASSVEGGLSGNTIYF; CDR3 DNA: TGTGCCAGCAGCGTAGAAGGGGGACTCTCTGGAAACACCATATATTTT
J gene: TRBJ2-7; D gene: TRBD1; clone size: -; V gene: TRBV18; CDR3 protein: CASRDRGGSYEQYF; CDR3 DNA: TGTGCCAGCCGAGACAGGGGGGGCTCCTACGAGCAGTACTTC
J gene: TRBJ2-2; D gene: -; clone size: -; V gene: TRBV29-1; CDR3 protein: CSVGSSNTGELFF; CDR3 DNA: TGCAGCGTTGGCAGCTCGAACACCGGGGAGCTGTTTTTT
J gene: TRBJ1-4; D gene: -; clone size: -; V gene: TRBV5-1; CDR3 protein: CASSYGATNEKLFF; CDR3 DNA: TGCGCCAGCAGCTATGGTGCAACTAATGAAAAACTGTTTTTT
J gene: TRBJ1-1; D gene: -; clone size: -; V gene: TRBV30; CDR3 protein: CAWSVTKIPGAFF; CDR3 DNA: TGTGCCTGGAGTGTAACTAAAATTCCGGGAGCTTTCTTT
J gene: TRBJ2-5; D gene: TRBD1; clone size: -; V gene: TRBV19; CDR3 protein: CASSTGTAETQYF; CDR3 DNA: TGTGCCAGTAGTACAGGGACAGCAGAGACCCAGTACTTC
J gene: TRBJ2-3; D gene: -; clone size: -; V gene: TRBV18; CDR3 protein: CASSPLQGIDTQYF; CDR3 DNA: TGTGCCAGCTCACCGCTGCAGGGGATAGATACGCAGTATTTT
J gene: TRBJ2-7; D gene: -; clone size: few; V gene: TRBV6-7; CDR3 protein: CASSYSDIGDEQYF; CDR3 DNA: TGTGCCAGCAGTTACTCGGACATTGGGGACGAGCAGTACTTC
J gene: TRBJ2-2; D gene: -; clone size: -; V gene: TRBV30; CDR3 protein: CAWSGYNTGELFF; CDR3 DNA: TGTGCCTGGAGTGGCTACAACACCGGGGAGCTGTTTTTT
J gene: TRBJ1-1; D gene: -; clone size: -; V gene: TRBV28; CDR3 protein: CASSKGWTEAFF; CDR3 DNA: TGTGCCAGCAGCAAGGGATGGACTGAAGCTTTCTTT
J gene: TRBJ1-5; D gene: TRBD1; clone size: -; V gene: TRBV28; CDR3 protein: CASSFVVDRGSQPQHF; CDR3 DNA: TGTGCCAGCAGTTTCGTCGTGGACAGGGGAAGTCAGCCCCAGCATTTT
J gene: TRBJ2-3; D gene: TRBD2; clone size: -; V gene: TRBV25-1; CDR3 protein: CASSGRGLARTDTQYF; CDR3 DNA: TGTGCCAGCAGTGGCCGGGGACTAGCGAGGACAGATACGCAGTATTTT
J gene: TRBJ1-4; D gene: -; clone size: -; V gene: TRBV15; CDR3 protein: CATSRGDTARGPEKLFF; CDR3 DNA: TGTGCCACCAGCAGAGGGGATACCGCGAGGGGCCCTGAAAAACTGTTTTTT
J gene: TRBJ1-2; D gene: -; clone size: -; V gene: TRBV6-8; CDR3 protein: CASRNTKLSDYTF; CDR3 DNA: TGTGCCAGCAGAAATACGAAACTATCGGACTACACCTTC
J gene: TRBJ1-1; D gene: -; clone size: -; V gene: TRBV1; CDR3 protein: CASSFRTAINTEAFF; CDR3 DNA: TGCGCCAGCAGCTTTCGGACGGCGATAAACACTGAAGCTTTCTTT
J gene: TRBJ2-7; D gene: -; clone size: -; V gene: TRBV28; CDR3 protein: CASASGTYEQYF; CDR3 DNA: TGTGCCAGCGCCTCTGGGACCTACGAGCAGTACTTC
J gene: TRBJ1-1; D gene: -; clone size: once; V gene: TRBV18; CDR3 protein: CASSPRRNLNTEAFF; CDR3 DNA: TGTGCCAGCTCGCCCCGCAGAAACCTGAACACTGAAGCTTTCTTT
J gene: TRBJ2-3; D gene: -; clone size: -; V gene: TRBV11-3; CDR3 protein: CASSLTGLVTDTQYF; CDR3 DNA: TGTGCCAGCAGCTTAACGGGACTTGTCACAGATACGCAGTATTTT
J gene: TRBJ2-6; D gene: -; clone size: -; V gene: TRBV28; CDR3 protein: CASIGGDTGANVLTF; CDR3 DNA: TGTGCCAGCATCGGAGGGGATACTGGGGCCAACGTCCTGACTTTC
J gene: TRBJ2-3; D gene: -; clone size: few; V gene: TRBV9; CDR3 protein: CASTPGRSTDTQYF; CDR3 DNA: TGTGCCAGCACTCCGGGACGGAGCACAGATACGCAGTATTTT